This paragraph reports one T cell receptor (beta chain). These data originate in a study of OX40 agonist ivuxolimab in advanced cancers. Study-wide context: Prior therapy, whether anti-PD-1, anti-PD-L1 or anti-CTLA-4, was allowed, and less than 45% had some.

This table comes from immunoSEQ multiplex PCR, and its TCRdb copy is limited to in-frame clones, with some not included. The table shows about 55,000 clones, with roughly 86% occurring only once. Germline V lookup: CDR1 MDHEN, CDR2 SYDVKM. The CDR3 length is 13 residues. V dropped 3 bases and J dropped 10; count of bases not matched to a gene: 5. Autoimmune disease history or systemic immunosuppression led to patients being barred. The sequencing here drew on CD4+ or CD8+ T cells sorted from blood, taken in a trial of the OX40 agonist ivuxolimab. This sequence was found in an adult with an advanced solid tumor such as melanoma, head and neck, liver or kidney cancer. The rearrangement joins TRBV28 to TRBJ2-3; 9 positions agree with TRBD2. The CDR3 DNA reads as TGTGCCAGCAGTTTCTTAGCGGGAGAGGCGCAGTATTTT. It codes for CASSFLAGEAQYF.